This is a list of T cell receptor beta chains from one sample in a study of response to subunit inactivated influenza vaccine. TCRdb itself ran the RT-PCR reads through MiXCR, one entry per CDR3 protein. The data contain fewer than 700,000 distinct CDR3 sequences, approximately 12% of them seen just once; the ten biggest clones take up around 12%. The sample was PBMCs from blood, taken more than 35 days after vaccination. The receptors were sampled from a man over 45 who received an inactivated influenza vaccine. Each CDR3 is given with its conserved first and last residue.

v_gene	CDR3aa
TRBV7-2	CASSLALLGGGTDTQYF
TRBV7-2	CASSLAANSNEQFF
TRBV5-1	CASSSGTSGTQETQYF
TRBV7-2	CASSPFRGSHEQYF
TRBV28	CASSTPGAYNEKLFF
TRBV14	CASNRGRDEQFF
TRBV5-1	CASSWMDGHSYEQYF
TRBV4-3	CASSQDVAGVTDTQYF
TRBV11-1	CASSAPRPQGGETLISYEQYF
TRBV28	CASSSGDRSRGYF
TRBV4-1	CASSQPVRGWDTDTQYF
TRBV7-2	CASSLEGTSGRGQFF
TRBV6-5	CASSSRLAGKQETQYF
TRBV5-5	CASSLEGQGYYEQYF
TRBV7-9	CASSFQTSPEQFF
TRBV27	CASSPLAGYENEQFF
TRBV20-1	CSARPGSHYNSPLHF
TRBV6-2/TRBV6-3	CASSSPGQGTSGSLPSTDTQYF
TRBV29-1	CSVEKGRRTDTQYF
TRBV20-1	CSAPAEGRGNYNEQFF
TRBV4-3	CASSRGTSGYTDTQYF
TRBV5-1	CASSQDNSYEQYF
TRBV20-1	CSARVPADLSYNEQFF
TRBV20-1	CSAPTRGNTGELFF
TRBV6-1	CASSSGDYKLDEQFF
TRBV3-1	CASSRGLGEEYF
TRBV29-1	CSVEVGQGAYEQYF
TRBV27	CASSQPRGNEQFF
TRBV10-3	CAIKRTGSETQYF
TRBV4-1	CASSPQTGLGEQYF
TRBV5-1	CASSLFGEDGYTF
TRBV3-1	CASSQGRGVDTQYF
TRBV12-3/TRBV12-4	CASSEGDRRTYEQYF
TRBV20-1	CSARLGVSNQPQHF
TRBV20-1	CSARVGSGRDTDTQYF
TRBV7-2	CASSLQLAGDIEQFF
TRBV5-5	CASSRDRLGEKLFF
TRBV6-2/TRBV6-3	CASSYGRVAYEQYF